The rows below give T cell receptor beta chains drawn from one sample of a study of T-cell reconstitution after alpha-beta-depleted transplantation in children. TCRdb itself ran the PCR reads through MiXCR, one entry per CDR3 protein. The repertoire holds around 370,000 distinct CDR3 sequences, with 10% as singletons. The source was PBMCs from the stem cell graft donor, collected from the stem cell graft. These receptors all come from a human donor who donated a stem cell graft to a child with acute lymphoblastic leukemia. The CDR3 runs from the conserved cysteine through the conserved F or W. Each record gives: clone size, CDR3 length, J gene, D gene, V gene, CDR3 protein, CDR3 DNA. The D gene is left open where the match is weak. A clone size is listed for some rows: how often the clone was seen (once, few, many), or a class if it is expanded.

size: few
length: 14
J: TRBJ2-1
D: TRBD2
V: TRBV20-1
CDR3: CSARGGPGYNEQFF
DNA: TGCAGTGCCCGGGGAGGGCCGGGATACAATGAGCAGTTCTTC

size: NA
length: 14
J: TRBJ1-4
D: NA
V: TRBV5-1
CDR3: CASSLGTLFEKLFF
DNA: TGCGCCAGCAGCTTGGGTACCCTCTTCGAAAAACTGTTTTTT

size: NA
length: 15
J: TRBJ2-3
D: NA
V: TRBV7-9
CDR3: CASSPPAENTDTQYF
DNA: TGTGCCAGCAGCCCTCCAGCGGAGAACACAGATACGCAGTATTTT

size: few
length: 15
J: TRBJ2-7
D: NA
V: TRBV7-2
CDR3: CASSSQGSGPYEQYF
DNA: TGTGCCAGCAGCTCCCAGGGGTCGGGGCCCTACGAGCAGTACTTC

size: NA
length: 18
J: TRBJ2-1
D: TRBD2
V: TRBV20-1
CDR3: CSAKPLSGRDSSYNEQFF
DNA: TGCAGTGCTAAACCGCTAAGCGGGAGGGATAGCTCCTACAATGAGCAGTTCTTC

size: NA
length: 14
J: TRBJ2-5
D: TRBD2
V: TRBV20-1
CDR3: CSARRAGVLETQYF
DNA: TGCAGTGCTAGGAGAGCGGGAGTGCTGGAGACCCAGTACTTC

size: NA
length: 16
J: TRBJ2-5
D: NA
V: TRBV9
CDR3: CASSVHSTTLQETQYF
DNA: TGTGCCAGCAGCGTACATAGCACTACCCTCCAAGAGACCCAGTACTTC

size: many
length: 16
J: TRBJ2-1
D: NA
V: TRBV29-1
CDR3: CSVEWRTFYSYNEQFF
DNA: TGCAGCGTTGAGTGGCGGACCTTTTATTCCTACAATGAGCAGTTCTTC

size: many
length: 16
J: TRBJ1-5
D: NA
V: TRBV15
CDR3: CATSRDRAGGNQPQHF
DNA: TGTGCCACCAGCAGAGATAGGGCCGGGGGCAATCAGCCCCAGCATTTT

size: few
length: 18
J: TRBJ1-2
D: TRBD1
V: TRBV5-1
CDR3: CASSLGEWDRGRDYGYTF
DNA: TGCGCCAGCAGCTTGGGAGAATGGGACAGGGGCCGGGACTATGGCTACACCTTC

size: few
length: 17
J: TRBJ2-1
D: NA
V: TRBV4-2
CDR3: CASSQDRGSIGGNEQFF
DNA: TGTGCCAGCAGCCAAGATCGGGGGAGTATAGGTGGGAATGAGCAGTTCTTC

size: many
length: 15
J: TRBJ2-7
D: TRBD2
V: TRBV6-1
CDR3: CASSRDSGGSYEQYF
DNA: TGTGCCAGCAGTCGCGATAGCGGGGGCTCCTACGAGCAGTACTTC

size: NA
length: 13
J: TRBJ2-1
D: NA
V: TRBV27
CDR3: CASRFQGTNEQFF
DNA: TGTGCCAGCCGGTTCCAGGGTACCAATGAGCAGTTCTTC

size: many
length: 13
J: TRBJ2-7
D: NA
V: TRBV27
CDR3: CASSPGPGYEQYF
DNA: TGTGCCAGCAGTCCCGGTCCCGGATACGAGCAGTACTTC

size: few
length: 16
J: TRBJ2-2
D: TRBD2
V: TRBV6-2/TRBV6-3
CDR3: CASSYYSGAYTGELFF
DNA: TGTGCCAGCAGTTATTACAGCGGGGCATACACCGGGGAGCTGTTTTTT

size: few
length: 14
J: TRBJ2-7
D: TRBD2
V: TRBV5-1
CDR3: CASSLPQRGYEQYF
DNA: TGCGCCAGCAGCTTGCCCCAGCGGGGCTACGAGCAGTACTTC

size: NA
length: 14
J: TRBJ2-1
D: NA
V: TRBV29-1
CDR3: CSVVIQGYYNEQFF
DNA: TGCAGCGTTGTAATCCAGGGATACTACAATGAGCAGTTCTTC

size: many
length: 15
J: TRBJ2-2
D: TRBD1
V: TRBV5-1
CDR3: CASSEPDRDAGELFF
DNA: TGCGCCAGCAGCGAACCGGACAGGGATGCCGGGGAGCTGTTTTTT

size: few
length: 13
J: TRBJ1-4
D: NA
V: TRBV18
CDR3: CASSTGPVEKLFF
DNA: TGTGCCAGCTCCACCGGACCCGTGGAAAAACTGTTTTTT

size: NA
length: 17
J: TRBJ1-5
D: NA
V: TRBV19
CDR3: CASSIFGSLKKNQPQHF
DNA: TGTGCCAGTAGTATATTCGGCAGCCTAAAGAAGAATCAGCCCCAGCATTTT